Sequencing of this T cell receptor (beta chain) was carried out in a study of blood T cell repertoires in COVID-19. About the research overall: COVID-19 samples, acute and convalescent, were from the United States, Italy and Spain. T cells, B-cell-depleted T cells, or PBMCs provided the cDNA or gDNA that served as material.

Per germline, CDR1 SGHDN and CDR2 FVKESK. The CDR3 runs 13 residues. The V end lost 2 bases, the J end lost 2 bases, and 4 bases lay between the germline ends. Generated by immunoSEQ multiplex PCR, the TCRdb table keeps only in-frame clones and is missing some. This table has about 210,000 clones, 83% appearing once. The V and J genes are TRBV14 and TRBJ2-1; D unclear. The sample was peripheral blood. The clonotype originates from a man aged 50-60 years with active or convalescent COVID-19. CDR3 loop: CASSQPTYNEQFF. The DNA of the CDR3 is TGTGCCAGCAGCCAACCAACCTACAATGAGCAGTTCTTC. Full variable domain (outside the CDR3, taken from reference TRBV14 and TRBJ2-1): EAGVTQFPSHSVIEKGQTVTLRCDPISGHDNLYWYRRVMGKEIKFLLHFVKESKQDESGMPNNRFLAERTGGTYSTLKVQPAELEDSGVYFCASSQPTYNEQFFGPGTRLTVL.